A few counts support the clone carrying this TCR beta chain. The source of the sample is a study of identical twins. TCRdb processed the 5' RACE reads anew with MiXCR; each CDR3 protein has one entry. The profile shows 450,000 to 650,000 distinct CDR3 sequences, 12% to 15% of them singletons. V gave up 0 bases and J gave up 6 bases; unmatched junction bases: 9. The germline gives CDR1 SGHNT, CDR2 YENEEA. This CDR3 contains 17 residues. These sequences were also reported in another study, on yellow fever vaccine responses in identical twins.

This receptor was identified in a woman aged 18-30 years in good health. The chain uses TRBV11-3 and TRBJ2-1, with TRBD1 identical over 9 bases. Sequenced material: CD4+ T cells sorted from blood. The CDR3 loop reads CASSLDGWQGQGNEQFF. CDR3 nucleotides: TGTGCCAGCAGCTTAGATGGGTGGCAGGGACAGGGCAATGAGCAGTTCTTC.